A selection of T cell receptor beta chains follows, all from one sample in a study of response to subunit inactivated influenza vaccine. MiXCR was run by TCRdb on the RT-PCR reads, yielding one entry per CDR3 protein. The profile covers 560,000 or so distinct CDR3 sequences, with less than 10% appearing a single time and 10% to 15% taken by the ten largest. Sequencing used PBMCs from blood, obtained roughly 24 months after vaccination. All receptors derive from a man aged 45 to 70 who received an inactivated influenza vaccine. CDR3s include the opening cysteine and the closing phenylalanine or tryptophan. The D gene is left open where the match is weak. The size entry is marked missing in some rows and otherwise reads once, few, many or a size class.

>-|TRBV12-3/TRBV12-4|many|TRBJ2-6
CASSLQGANVLTF
TGTGCCAGCAGCCTCCAGGGGGCCAACGTCCTGACTTTC
>TRBD1|TRBV4-2|many|TRBJ2-7
CASSQFPGQAREQYF
TGTGCCAGCAGCCAATTTCCCGGACAGGCCCGTGAGCAGTACTTC
>-|TRBV5-1|few|TRBJ2-2
CASSLKGSSTGELFF
TGCGCCAGCAGCTTGAAAGGCAGTAGCACCGGGGAGCTGTTTTTT
>TRBD2|TRBV9|many|TRBJ2-1
CASSVGRSGSSYNEQFF
TGTGCCAGCAGCGTAGGTAGGAGCGGGAGCTCCTACAATGAGCAGTTCTTC
>-|TRBV12-3/TRBV12-4|few|TRBJ2-3
CASSFFSGTTDTQYF
TGTGCCAGCAGTTTCTTCTCAGGTACCACAGATACGCAGTATTTT
>-|TRBV20-1|many|TRBJ1-1
CSARGGRGETEAFF
TGCAGTGCTAGGGGAGGCCGCGGGGAGACTGAAGCTTTCTTT
>-|TRBV7-9|-|TRBJ2-7
CASAKAGVVYEQYF
TGTGCCAGCGCTAAAGCAGGGGTAGTCTACGAGCAGTACTTC
>-|TRBV6-1|few|TRBJ2-2
CASNNIRGGELFF
TGTGCCAGCAACAACATAAGGGGTGGGGAGCTGTTTTTT
>-|TRBV4-1|-|TRBJ1-4
CASSHYGRSPNEKLFF
TGCGCCAGCAGCCATTACGGACGGAGCCCTAATGAAAAACTGTTTTTT
>-|TRBV5-1|-|TRBJ2-5
CASSLDRAWETQYF
TGCGCCAGCAGCTTGGACAGGGCCTGGGAGACCCAGTACTTC
>-|TRBV5-1|many|TRBJ2-7
CASSQADTAPYEQYF
TGCGCCAGCAGCCAAGCGGACACCGCCCCCTACGAGCAGTACTTC
>TRBD2|TRBV6-1|once|TRBJ2-2
CASSQLAAPGGELFF
TGTGCCAGCAGCCAACTAGCGGCGCCCGGGGGGGAGCTGTTTTTT
>TRBD2|TRBV7-8|few|TRBJ2-5
CASSLRLAGKETQYF
TGTGCCAGCAGCCTCCGACTAGCGGGGAAAGAGACCCAGTACTTC
>-|TRBV5-1|-|TRBJ2-4
CASSTGDEAKNIQYF
TGCGCCAGCAGCACTGGGGATGAGGCCAAAAACATTCAGTACTTC
>-|TRBV3-1|many|TRBJ1-6
CASSQVYGLSSYNSPLHF
TGTGCCAGCAGCCAAGTTTACGGATTGAGCTCCTATAATTCACCCCTCCACTTT
>-|TRBV6-1|many|TRBJ2-2
CATGDRNTGELFF
TGTGCCACGGGGGACAGAAACACCGGGGAGCTGTTTTTT
>TRBD2|TRBV28|few|TRBJ2-1
CASSQTSGTYEQFF
TGTGCCAGCAGTCAGACTAGCGGGACCTATGAGCAGTTCTTC
>-|TRBV7-6|many|TRBJ2-5
CASSFGVNNQETQYF
TGTGCCAGCAGCTTTGGCGTCAACAACCAAGAGACCCAGTACTTC
>TRBD1|TRBV7-2|few|TRBJ1-1
CASRIGTGVGNTEAFF
TGTGCCAGCAGAATAGGGACAGGGGTGGGGAACACTGAAGCTTTCTTT
>TRBD1|TRBV9|-|TRBJ2-1
CASSVDGQGYNEQFF
TGTGCCAGCAGCGTAGACGGACAGGGGTACAATGAGCAGTTCTTC
>TRBD2|TRBV2|many|TRBJ2-7
CASRINPGGYAF
TGTGCCAGCAGGATCAATCCCGGGGGGTACGCGTTC
>TRBD1|TRBV29-1|many|TRBJ2-2
CSVEGPGGNTGELFF
TGCAGCGTTGAAGGTCCAGGGGGAAACACCGGGGAGCTGTTTTTT
>TRBD1|TRBV6-2/TRBV6-3|-|TRBJ2-7
CASSSPTGKAYEQYF
TGTGCCAGCAGTTCCCCGACAGGGAAGGCCTACGAGCAGTACTTC
>-|TRBV4-3|few|TRBJ2-3
CASSQDLGVGADTQYF
TGCGCCAGCAGCCAAGACCTAGGGGTTGGCGCAGATACGCAGTATTTT
>-|TRBV5-5|few|TRBJ2-5
CASSYSLKETQYF
TGTGCCAGCAGCTATTCACTGAAAGAGACCCAGTACTTC
>TRBD1|TRBV6-1|few|TRBJ2-1
CASKSRDRARNEQFF
TGTGCCAGCAAAAGCCGGGACAGGGCCCGTAATGAGCAGTTCTTC
>-|TRBV11-2|many|TRBJ2-5
CASSLPQQETQYF
TGTGCCAGCAGCTTACCTCAGCAAGAGACCCAGTACTTC
>-|TRBV6-2/TRBV6-3|-|TRBJ2-5
CASSSYSTGVGQETQYF
TGTGCCAGCAGTTCGTACAGCACGGGAGTAGGGCAAGAGACCCAGTACTTC
>-|TRBV3-1|-|TRBJ2-7
CASSHRDASYEQYF
TGTGCCAGCAGCCACCGGGACGCCTCCTACGAGCAGTACTTC
>-|TRBV10-2|-|TRBJ2-3
CASSESIQRNTDTQYF
TGCGCCAGCAGTGAGTCGATACAGCGGAACACAGATACGCAGTATTTT
>-|TRBV2|few|TRBJ2-3
CASIPQGATDTQYF
TGTGCCAGCATTCCCCAAGGGGCCACAGATACGCAGTATTTT
>-|TRBV10-3|-|TRBJ1-3
CAISEQGISGNTIYF
TGTGCCATCAGTGAGCAGGGAATCTCTGGAAACACCATATATTTT
>-|TRBV15|many|TRBJ1-4
CATSRPTVAGNEKLFF
TGTGCCACCAGCAGACCTACGGTAGCAGGGAATGAAAAACTGTTTTTT
>-|TRBV20-1|few|TRBJ1-1
CSAFDTPRAFF
TGCAGTGCTTTCGATACCCCCAGGGCTTTCTTT
>-|TRBV12-3/TRBV12-4|-|TRBJ2-7
CASSLQEIQGTAQYF
TGTGCCAGCAGTTTGCAGGAAATTCAGGGTACCGCGCAGTACTTC
>-|TRBV24-1|-|TRBJ2-5
CATSPDQEETQYF
TGTGCCACCAGTCCGGACCAAGAGGAGACCCAGTACTTC
>-|TRBV20-1|-|TRBJ2-4
CSAAGALPPPAKNIQYF
TGCAGTGCTGCGGGGGCCCTACCTCCTCCGGCCAAAAACATTCAGTACTTC
>TRBD1|TRBV4-2|few|TRBJ2-7
CASSQDRDRRYEQYF
TGTGCCAGCAGCCAAGACCGGGACAGAAGGTACGAGCAGTACTTC
>-|TRBV12-3/TRBV12-4|many|TRBJ1-1
CASSPSTEAFF
TGTGCCAGCAGCCCCTCCACTGAAGCTTTCTTT
>-|TRBV6-2/TRBV6-3|-|TRBJ1-2
CASSYPGQYGYTF
TGTGCCAGCAGTTACCCAGGACAGTATGGCTACACCTTC
>-|TRBV5-1|few|TRBJ2-6
CASSPEPTSGANVLTF
TGCGCCAGCAGCCCGGAGCCCACCTCTGGGGCCAACGTCCTGACTTTC
>TRBD2|TRBV5-1|few|TRBJ2-5
CASSISGGRQETQYF
TGCGCCAGCAGCATAAGCGGGGGCCGCCAAGAGACCCAGTACTTC
>-|TRBV4-2|-|TRBJ1-4
CASSQVKWGSSEKLFF
TGTGCCAGCAGCCAGGTTAAATGGGGGAGCAGTGAAAAACTGTTTTTT
>TRBD2|TRBV6-1|many|TRBJ2-1
CASSQREGVSEQFF
TGTGCCAGCAGTCAGCGGGAGGGGGTTAGTGAGCAGTTCTTC
>TRBD1|TRBV20-1|few|TRBJ2-2
CSARGQKNTGELFF
TGCAGTGCCCGGGGACAGAAGAACACCGGGGAGCTGTTTTTT
>-|TRBV12-3/TRBV12-4|few|TRBJ1-2
CASSSLALGRGGYTF
TGTGCCAGCAGTTCTCTCGCCTTGGGGCGGGGGGGCTACACCTTC
>-|TRBV27|few|TRBJ2-7
CASSPYPGQSYEQYF
TGTGCCAGCAGCCCCTACCCGGGACAATCCTACGAGCAGTACTTC
>-|TRBV4-3|few|TRBJ1-6
CASSPRYLDNSPLHF
TGCGCCAGCAGCCCCCGGTATTTGGATAATTCACCCCTCCACTTT